This T cell receptor (beta chain) comes out of a study of T cell repertoires in cytomegalovirus infection. Via MiXCR, TCRdb re-called the reads, giving one row per CDR3 protein. The top ten clones hold about 2.8% of a sample with approximately 700,000 distinct CDR3 sequences, less than 40% of them seen once. The source material was PBMCs. The TCR was taken from a human donor in good health (CMV status not recorded). Some clones in this sample may be carry-over from other donors' samples.

CDR3 nucleotides: TGTGCCAGCAGTTTAGCCGGGAACAGGGAAATCACTGAAGCTTTCTTT. Amino acid sequence: CASSLAGNREITEAFF. The chain joins TRBV28 to TRBJ1-1; D might be TRBD1 (6 bases). From germline, CDR1 is MDHEN and CDR2 SYDVKM. V was clipped by 2 bases and J by 4 bases, with 17 bases between them. The CDR3 contains 16 residues.